The 26 T cell receptor beta chains reported below all come from one sample, sequenced in a study of glioma-infiltrating T cells after dendritic cell vaccination. Assay used: immunoSEQ multiplex PCR; TCRdb lists only in-frame clones, some missing. The table has around 90,000 clones, over 60% seen once. This specimen consisted of blood, obtained before dendritic cell vaccination. The origin of the receptors is a human donor with glioblastoma.

V and J are TRBV11-2 and TRBJ1-2; 7 positions match TRBD1. Germline CDR1 and CDR2: SGHAT and FQNNGV. This CDR3 comprises 15 residues. The V segment lost 5 bases and the J segment 3 bases; nucleotides outside the gene matches: 9. The CDR3, as DNA: TGTGCCAGCAGCCCTACGACAGGGTACGACTATGGCTACACCTTC. It translates to CASSPTTGYDYGYTF.

This sequence joins TRBV2 and TRBJ1-3; no reliable D call. The V gene lost 1 base and the J gene lost 0 bases, with 4 bases spanning the gap. This CDR3 is 14 amino acids long. Germline lookup yields CDR1 SNHLY and CDR2 FYNNEI. The CDR3, as DNA: TGTGCCAGCAGTGAAGGTAGCTCTGGAAACACCATATATTTT. Protein product: CASSEGSSGNTIYF.

The rearrangement links TRBV7-3 to TRBJ2-5; 8 bases are shared with TRBD1. Germline values: CDR1 SGHTA, CDR2 FQGTGA. The CDR3 covers 15 residues. The junction had 9 bases not matched to a gene; V was cut back by 7 bases and J by 2 bases. The CDR3 region has the DNA TGTGCCAGCAAACAGACAGGGGCCGATCAAGAGACCCAGTACTTC. This encodes CASKQTGADQETQYF.

This chain connects TRBV29-1 to TRBJ1-1; D is undetermined. Trimming stripped 4 bases from V and 4 bases from J, with 10 bases between. Germline V CDR1 and CDR2: SQVTM, ANQGSEA. The CDR3 is 12 residues long. CDR3 in DNA: TGCAGCGTTGTTGCTCAGGCCACTGAAGCTTTCTTT. Its translation: CSVVAQATEAFF.

This clone was recorded a few times. The rearrangement uses TRBV9 and TRBJ1-4; 9 nucleotides agree with TRBD1. CDR1 and CDR2 from the germline V gene are SGDLS and YYNGEE. V was pared by 3 bases and J by 5 bases, with 5 bases of the junction left unmatched. This CDR3 comprises 15 residues. The CDR3 is CASSESGTGNEKLFF. In DNA, the CDR3 is TGTGCCAGCAGCGAATCCGGGACAGGGAATGAAAAACTGTTTTTT.

The V and J genes are TRBV9 and TRBJ1-1; a weak D match, TRBD1 (6 bases). The V end was cut by 3 bases, the J end by 8 bases, with 11 bases between. The length of the CDR3 is 12 residues. The germline V gene encodes CDR1 SGDLS and CDR2 YYNGEE. CDR3 residues: CASSAWGPEAFF. DNA of the CDR3: TGTGCCAGCAGCGCCTGGGGGCCAGAAGCTTTCTTT.

CDR3 protein: CASSGGNQETQYF. The CDR3 DNA sequence: TGTGCCAGCAGCGGCGGGAACCAAGAGACCCAGTACTTC. The J gene is TRBJ2-5, the V gene TRBV9; D might be TRBD2 (6 bases). CDR1 and CDR2 (germline): SGDLS, YYNGEE. Trimming left V 3 bases short and J 0 bases short, with 6 bases between. CDR3 size: 13 residues.

This sequence joins TRBV6-5 and TRBJ2-1, with 9 nucleotides matching TRBD2. Germline values: CDR1 MNHEY, CDR2 SVGAGI. The length of the CDR3 is 14 residues. V was pared by 9 bases and J by 4 bases, with 7 bases of the junction left unmatched. In nucleotides, the CDR3 is TGTGCCAGTAAGACTAGCGGAACTTACAATGAGCAGTTCTTC. The encoded protein is CASKTSGTYNEQFF.

About this clone: One junction end does not reproduce the germline sequence, and a read error may be involved. This sequence joins TRBV7-7 and TRBJ2-5; tentatively, D is TRBD2 (6 bases). Germline V gene lookup returns CDR1 SSHAT and CDR2 FNYEAQ (reference sequence). There are 14 residues in the CDR3. CDR3 DNA: TGTGCTAGCAGCTTACTGGGAGGTCAAGAGACCCAGTACTTC. Its protein product is CASSLLGGQETQYF.

The chain is built from TRBV10-3 and TRBJ2-7, with a weak D call TRBD2 (5 bases). Germline values: CDR1 ENHRY, CDR2 SYGVKD. The CDR3 covers 12 residues. CDR3: CIRPGDRYEQYF. Here the CDR3 DNA reads TGTATCCGACCCGGGGATCGCTACGAGCAGTACTTC.

The V gene is TRBV7-3, the J gene TRBJ2-1; 15 positions match TRBD2. Germline V lookup: CDR1 SGHTA, CDR2 FQGTGA. This CDR3 has 18 residues. Germline trimming cut 0 bases from V and 6 bases from J; bases unmatched to any gene: 6. The CDR3 loop reads CASSLTGLAGGGPNEQFF. The CDR3 DNA sequence: TGTGCCAGCAGCTTAACCGGACTAGCGGGAGGGGGGCCCAATGAGCAGTTCTTC.

The J gene is TRBJ1-2, the V gene TRBV4-2; D possibly corresponds to TRBD1 (6 bases). The CDR3 is made up of 16 amino acids. CDR1 is LGHNA and CDR2 is YNFKEQ in the germline V gene. Trimming cost V 1 base and J 7 bases, with 19 bases left between them. CDR3 loop: CASSQVQGDTPGGYTF. DNA for the CDR3: TGTGCCAGCAGCCAAGTCCAAGGGGACACTCCGGGTGGCTACACCTTC.

Points on this clone: Other DNA sequences from this sample encode an identical CDR3 as well. The chain uses TRBV9 and TRBJ1-5; D gene ambiguous. From germline, CDR1 is SGDLS and CDR2 YYNGEE. Trimming shortened V by 2 bases and J by 9 bases, and 15 bases separated the two germline ends. This CDR3 has 14 amino acids. The CDR3 DNA reads as TGTGCCAGCAGCGTGGACTGGTTGAAAGGGCCCCAGCATTTT. Translating it yields CASSVDWLKGPQHF.

This rearrangement joins TRBV5-1 to TRBJ1-2; D might be TRBD1 (5 bases). V lost 0 bases and J 5 bases, leaving 11 bases between the germline ends. CDR1 is SGHRS and CDR2 is YFSETQ in the germline V gene. The CDR3 runs to 14 residues. Here the CDR3 reads CASSLERGGYGYTF. The CDR3 region has the DNA TGCGCCAGCAGCTTGGAGAGGGGAGGATATGGCTACACCTTC.

V usage is TRBV5-1 and J usage is TRBJ1-3; the match to TRBD1 covers 7 bases. CDR3 length: 18 residues. CDR1 and CDR2 (germline): SGHRS, YFSETQ. Losses at the gene ends were 0 bases for V and 2 bases for J; bases not matched to a gene: 11. The DNA for the CDR3 is TGCGCCAGCAGCTTGGGTTCCACAGGGGACTTAACTGGAAACACCATATATTTT. It is translated as CASSLGSTGDLTGNTIYF. The complete variable domain, with remaining parts taken from reference TRBV5-1 and TRBJ1-3, reads KAGVTQTPRYLIKTRGQQVTLSCSPISGHRSVSWYQQTPGQGLQFLFEYFSETQRNKGNFPGRFSGRQFSNSRSEMNVSTLELGDSALYLCASSLGSTGDLTGNTIYFGEGSWLTVV.

This chain links TRBV5-1 with TRBJ1-1; 9 positions agree with TRBD1. CDR1 SGHRS and CDR2 YFSETQ come from the germline V gene. CDR3 length equals 14 residues. Unmatched junction bases numbered 6, after V lost 4 bases and J lost 5 bases. The CDR3 sequence is CASSRQGEGTEAFF. The DNA of the CDR3 is TGCGCCAGCAGCCGACAGGGGGAGGGGACTGAAGCTTTCTTT. The full variable domain, rest sourced from reference TRBV5-1 and TRBJ1-1, is KAGVTQTPRYLIKTRGQQVTLSCSPISGHRSVSWYQQTPGQGLQFLFEYFSETQRNKGNFPGRFSGRQFSNSRSEMNVSTLELGDSALYLCASSRQGEGTEAFFGQGTRLTVV.

The chain joins TRBV19 to TRBJ1-2; the D gene is possibly TRBD1 (5 bases). The V gene's germline CDR1 is LNHDA and CDR2 SQIVND (reference sequence). Trimming removed 5 bases at V and 1 base at J, with 14 bases between. CDR3 length equals 15 residues. The CDR3 region has the DNA TGTGCCAGTAGTTCCCATACGGACAATAACTATGGCTACACCTTC. It codes for CASSSHTDNNYGYTF. Combining the CDR3 with reference TRBV19 and TRBJ1-2 gives the whole variable domain DGGITQSPKYLFRKEGQNVTLSCEQNLNHDAMYWYRQDPGQGLRLIYYSQIVNDFQKGDIAEGYSVSREKKESFPLTVTSAQKNPTAFYLCASSSHTDNNYGYTFGSGTRLTVV.

This clone was counted once. The chain recombines TRBV6-6 with TRBJ1-4; 8 nucleotides line up with TRBD1. The J segment lost 4 bases and the V segment lost 6 bases, leaving 7 bases of the junction unmatched. The CDR3 runs 15 residues. Germline CDR1 is MNHNY and CDR2 is SVGAGI (reference sequence). The CDR3 spells CASRDRTGSNEKLFF. The CDR3 coding sequence is TGTGCCAGCAGGGACAGGACAGGGAGTAATGAAAAACTGTTTTTT.

V usage is TRBV6-6 and J usage is TRBJ2-5; D remains ambiguous. The germline gives CDR1 MNHNY, CDR2 SVGAGI (reference sequence). This CDR3 comprises 13 residues. Trimming cost V 5 bases and J 3 bases, with 10 bases left between them. CDR3 DNA sequence: TGTGCCAGCAGTCGAAGTGCGGAAGAGACCCAGTACTTC. This gives the protein CASSRSAEETQYF.

This clone has just one count. V usage is TRBV19 and J usage is TRBJ1-5, with D perhaps matching TRBD1 (6 bases). Trimming took off 5 bases at V and 0 bases at J, with 11 bases between the two ends. Looked up from germline, CDR1 is LNHDA and CDR2 is SQIVND (reference sequence). This CDR3 contains 15 residues. The CDR3 bases are TGTGCCAGTAGTCCGGGACAAAATAGCAATCAGCCCCAGCATTTT. Amino acids: CASSPGQNSNQPQHF.

In its sample, this clone was seen once. V is TRBV6-1 and J is TRBJ1-1, with D unresolved. Deletions cut 1 base from V and 7 bases from J, with 7 bases between. The CDR3 is made up of 12 amino acids. CDR1 and CDR2 (germline): MNHNS, SASEGT. CDR3 loop: CASSEGVSEAFF. CDR3 DNA sequence: TGTGCCAGCAGTGAAGGTGTCAGTGAAGCTTTCTTT.

The V gene is TRBV5-4, the J gene TRBJ2-3, with 7 positions matching TRBD2. In germline, CDR1 is SGHNT, CDR2 YYREEE (reference sequence). Trimming removed 4 bases from V and 4 bases from J; junction bases left unmatched: 12. CDR3 length: 16 amino acids. CDR3 in DNA: TGTGCCAGCAGCCGTGGGGTAGGGCTAGCGGCAGATACGCAGTATTTT. This codes for CASSRGVGLAADTQYF. The full variable domain, with the rest looked up from reference TRBV5-4 and TRBJ2-3, is ETGVTQSPTHLIKTRGQQVTLRCSSQSGHNTVSWYQQALGQGPQFIFQYYREEENGRGNFPPRFSGLQFPNYSSELNVNALELDDSALYLCASSRGVGLAADTQYFGPGTRLTVL.

The V gene is TRBV5-1, the J gene TRBJ1-1; TRBD1 agrees at 7 bases. The germline V gene has CDR1 SGHRS and CDR2 YFSETQ. The CDR3 has 13 amino acids. Trimming cost V 8 bases and J 6 bases; bases outside gene matches: 10. The CDR3 DNA reads TGCGCCAGTTCAGGGGGACACTCGCCTGAAGCTTTCTTT. It is translated as CASSGGHSPEAFF.

This chain joins TRBV7-9 and TRBJ2-3, with 10 bases fitting TRBD1. In germline, CDR1 is SEHNR, CDR2 FQNEAQ (reference sequence). This CDR3 comprises 14 residues. Trimming cost V 6 bases and J 5 bases; bases outside gene matches: 5. The CDR3 region is CASRVGTGEDTQYF. For the CDR3, the DNA is TGTGCCAGCAGAGTAGGGACAGGGGAAGATACGCAGTATTTT.

As to this clone: Germline and junction disagree at one end, which may indicate a read error. This sequence joins TRBV7-7 and TRBJ2-1; 15 positions agree with TRBD2. This CDR3 has 15 residues. CDR1 and CDR2 from the germline V gene are SSHAT and FNYEAQ (reference sequence). The CDR3 region is CASSPGLAGGQAQFF. The CDR3 bases are TGTGCTAGCAGCCCCGGACTAGCGGGGGGGCAAGCGCAGTTCTTC.

The chain uses TRBV2 and TRBJ1-1, with D possibly TRBD1 on 6 matching bases. V dropped 9 bases and J dropped 1 base, with 15 bases sitting between them. Germline V gene sequence: CDR1 SNHLY, CDR2 FYNNEI. The CDR3 consists of 14 residues. The CDR3 nucleotides read TGTGCCAGTTCTAATAGGGGGGGGAACACTGAAGCTTTCTTT. Translating it yields CASSNRGGNTEAFF. The whole variable domain, filled in from reference TRBV2 and TRBJ1-1, reads EPEVTQTPSHQVTQMGQEVILRCVPISNHLYFYWYRQILGQKVEFLVSFYNNEISEKSEIFDDQFSVERPDGSNFTLKIRSTKLEDSAMYFCASSNRGGNTEAFFGQGTRLTVV.